These T cell receptor beta chains were read from a single sample in a study of cytomegalovirus exposure and HLA in healthy donors. Sequencing was performed with immunoSEQ multiplex PCR; in TCRdb, only in-frame clones are kept and a portion is missing. The profile shows fewer than 150,000 clones, less than 20% of them singletons. The sequenced material came from PBMCs. The receptor source for this set is a woman aged 18-29 years in good health and CMV-seronegative. CDR3s include the opening cysteine and the closing phenylalanine or tryptophan. A D gene is named only where the DNA matches it firmly. Size is omitted from some rows. Given values are once, few, many or a class for expanded clones.

j_gene	abundance	d_gene	v_gene	CDR3nt	CDR3aa
TRBJ2-3	NA	NA	TRBV12-2	TGTGCAAGTCGCTTAGGTAAAAGGTCACGGTCGGGTACGCAGTATTTT	CASRLGKRSRSGTQYF
TRBJ2-7	few	NA	TRBV6-5	TGTGCCAGCAGTTACTCGACAGCCGCGGTCGAGCAGTACTTC	CASSYSTAAVEQYF
TRBJ2-7	NA	TRBD2	TRBV27	TGTGCCAGCACCCTACGGGGGGACGCCAACTACGAGCAGTACTTC	CASTLRGDANYEQYF
TRBJ2-1	few	NA	TRBV15	TGTGCCACCAGCAGAGATGCCCAGGGCCACAATGAGCAGTTCTTC	CATSRDAQGHNEQFF
TRBJ2-1	few	NA	TRBV7-8	TGTGCCAGCAGCTTAGCCTACGGGGTGGAGGAGCAGTTCTTC	CASSLAYGVEEQFF
TRBJ1-2	NA	TRBD1	TRBV7-3	TGTGCCAGCAGCTTCGGGACAGGGGATGGCTACACCTTC	CASSFGTGDGYTF
TRBJ2-2	NA	TRBD2	TRBV23-1	TGCGCCAGCAGTCAATCACTTAGCGGGGGGGTTGGCGGGGAGCTGTTTTTT	CASSQSLSGGVGGELFF
TRBJ2-3	NA	TRBD1	TRBV2	TGTGCCAGCAGTGTACACAGGGGAGACACAGATACGCAGTATTTT	CASSVHRGDTDTQYF
TRBJ1-1	NA	TRBD1	TRBV19	TGTGCCAGTAGTTTAAGGACAGGGCGGGCTGAAGCTTTCTTT	CASSLRTGRAEAFF
TRBJ2-1	few	TRBD2	TRBV27	TGTGCCAGCAGTCCTAGCGGGGGGGCCGATGAGCAGTTCTTC	CASSPSGGADEQFF